The source of this TCR beta chain is a study of spatial heterogeneity in lung cancer. This clonotype was recorded at least ten times. In germline, CDR1 is DFQATT, CDR2 SNEGSKA (reference sequence). Between the trimmed V and J ends, which lost 5 bases and 6 bases, there was a span of 12 bases. This CDR3 region has 12 residues. This sample's time point: sample taken at primary tumor resection. One entry per CDR3 protein, called by TCRdb with MiXCR from the 5' RACE reads. Found here are about 23,000 distinct CDR3 sequences, around 5% of them singletons; the top ten hold approximately 4.7%. The rearrangement links TRBV20-1 to TRBJ2-3, with D unclear. The sequence derives from a male donor with early-stage non-small cell lung cancer. The sample was PBMCs, taken at surgery. The CDR3 DNA sequence: TGCAGTGCTCGAGGACCCCCGGATACGCAGTATTTT. Its translation: CSARGPPDTQYF.